The next 13 T cell receptor beta chains were all read from a single sample in a study of blood T cell repertoires in COVID-19. The assay was immunoSEQ multiplex PCR, and TCRdb's table has in-frame clones only and misses some. The top ten clones hold 6.5% to 9% of a sample with approximately 220,000 clones, around 82% of them seen once. The sample taken for sequencing was PBMCs or T cells enriched from blood (not recorded which). The source of these receptors is a woman aged 35 to 49 with acute COVID-19.

This chain links TRBV5-4 with TRBJ2-3, with D possibly matching TRBD2 (5 bases). V lost 0 bases and J 3 bases, leaving 11 bases between the germline ends. In germline, CDR1 is SGHNT, CDR2 YYREEE (reference sequence). The CDR3 covers 15 residues. The CDR3: CASSLGERDTDTQYF. As DNA, the CDR3 is TGTGCCAGCAGCTTGGGAGAACGGGATACAGATACGCAGTATTTT.

CDR3 loop: CASSGQAMSYEQYF. As DNA, the CDR3 is TGTGCCAGCAGCGGACAGGCTATGTCCTACGAGCAGTACTTC. The V gene is TRBV9, the J gene TRBJ2-7, with D perhaps TRBD1 (6 bases). V dropped 3 bases and J dropped 1 base, with 11 bases sitting between them. CDR3 length equals 14 residues. Germline CDR1 reads SGDLS; CDR2 reads YYNGEE.

This clone was seen just once. The gene calls are TRBV5-8 and TRBJ1-3; no firm D call. Germline values: CDR1 SGHTS, CDR2 YDEGEE. Between the trimmed V and J ends, which lost 4 bases and 0 bases, there was a span of 14 bases. The CDR3 is 16 residues long. This CDR3 is CASSPRDAHSGNTIYF. The CDR3 DNA reads TGTGCCAGCAGCCCCCGGGATGCCCACTCTGGAAACACCATATATTTT. The full variable domain, rest sourced from reference TRBV5-8 and TRBJ1-3, is EAGVTQSPTHLIKTRGQQATLRCSPISGHTSVYWYQQALGLGLQFLLWYDEGEERNRGNFPPRFSGRQFPNYSSELNVNALELEDSALYLCASSPRDAHSGNTIYFGEGSWLTVV.

This chain links TRBV7-8 with TRBJ1-1; 8 positions agree with TRBD1. V shed 5 bases and J 5 bases; nucleotides not matched to a gene: 7. This CDR3 has 14 amino acids. The germline gives CDR1 SGHVS, CDR2 FQNEAQ. DNA for the CDR3: TGTGCCAGCAGCGAAGACAGGGGTAATACTGAAGCTTTCTTT. This translates into CASSEDRGNTEAFF.

The chain uses TRBV27 and TRBJ1-1; 8 bases are a match to TRBD1. The germline CDR1 and CDR2 sequences are MNHEY and SMNVEV (reference sequence). J lost 4 bases, V lost 6 bases, and 7 bases had no gene match. This CDR3 has 14 residues. The CDR3 region is CASRKQGGRTEAFF. CDR3 in DNA: TGTGCCAGCAGAAAACAGGGGGGGCGCACTGAAGCTTTCTTT.

This chain uses TRBV6-5 with TRBJ1-4; D gene uncertain. V lost 8 bases, J lost 4 bases, and 11 bases lay in between. Germline assignment: CDR1 MNHEY and CDR2 SVGAGI. This CDR3 contains 13 residues. CDR3 residues: CASRETFNEKLFF. CDR3 DNA: TGTGCCAGCCGGGAGACCTTTAATGAAAAACTGTTTTTT.

In this sample, this clone turned up once. The chain combines TRBV11-2 with TRBJ2-4; D is unclear. Germline CDR1 reads SGHAT; CDR2 reads FQNNGV. The CDR3 is 15 residues long. V was shortened by 7 bases and J by 0 bases, with 13 bases between the two germline ends. The CDR3, as DNA: TGTGCCAGCACCACGGAGCTACTAGCCAAAAACATTCAGTACTTC. This gives the protein CASTTELLAKNIQYF.

Note on this clone: Its ends do not fully match the called genes, so a read error is possible. The chain has TRBV6-5 and TRBJ2-7; weak D call: TRBD2 (5 bases). The CDR3 loop spans 12 amino acids. Per the germline V gene, CDR1 is MNHEY and CDR2 is SVGAGI. CDR3 nucleotide sequence: TGTGCCAGCAGTTCGGACTCCAACGAGCAGTACTTC. This encodes CASSSDSNEQYF.

This rearrangement joins TRBV5-6 to TRBJ1-6; D gene ambiguous. The CDR3 has 19 residues. The V end was cut by 0 bases, the J end by 0 bases, with 16 bases between. Germline V gene lookup returns CDR1 SGHDT and CDR2 YYEEEE. DNA for the CDR3: TGTGCCAGCAGCTTGGCCGGGCAACCGGGGAGCTCCTATAATTCACCCCTCCACTTT. The encoded protein is CASSLAGQPGSSYNSPLHF.

This clone appeared a single time. The chain carries TRBV7-8 and TRBJ2-3, with 9 bases aligning to TRBD2. The CDR3 contains 17 residues. J lost 5 bases, V lost 4 bases, and 13 bases had no gene match. Germline-derived CDR1 and CDR2 are SGHVS and FQNEAQ. CDR3: CASSSSPLRGGGDTQYF. The CDR3 region has the DNA TGTGCCAGCAGCTCATCCCCCTTGCGGGGGGGAGGAGATACGCAGTATTTT. The variable domain in full, with the rest retrieved from reference TRBV7-8 and TRBJ2-3, is GAGVSQSPRYKVAKRGQDVALRCDPISGHVSLFWYQQALGQGPEFLTYFQNEAQLDKSGLPSDRFFAERPEGSVSTLKIQRTQQEDSAVYLCASSSSPLRGGGDTQYFGPGTRLTVL.

Only one count was recorded for this clone. The rearrangement joins TRBV19 to TRBJ2-1; 12 nucleotides match TRBD2. Trimming at V came to 7 bases and at J to 9 bases, leaving 10 bases not matched to a gene. This CDR3 is built from 15 residues. Germline CDR1 is LNHDA and CDR2 is SQIVND (reference sequence). The CDR3 reads CASNPTSGRSREQFF. CDR3 nucleotides: TGTGCCAGTAACCCCACTAGCGGGAGGTCTCGTGAGCAGTTCTTC. Variable domain in full (rest from reference TRBV19 and TRBJ2-1): DGGITQSPKYLFRKEGQNVTLSCEQNLNHDAMYWYRQDPGQGLRLIYYSQIVNDFQKGDIAEGYSVSREKKESFPLTVTSAQKNPTAFYLCASNPTSGRSREQFFGPGTRLTVL.

V gene TRBV6-5 combines with J gene TRBJ1-2, with 8 bases matching TRBD1. Germline V lookup: CDR1 MNHEY, CDR2 SVGAGI. J was trimmed by 4 bases and V by 2 bases; bases with no gene match: 6. This CDR3 comprises 15 residues. CDR3 in DNA: TGTGCCAGCAGTTACAGCAGGGGGCGCGGCTATGGCTACACCTTC. Protein sequence: CASSYSRGRGYGYTF.

The gene calls are TRBV3-1 (or the pseudogene TRBV3-2) and TRBJ1-1; no reliable D call. CDR3 length equals 15 residues. Deletions cut 0 bases from V and 4 bases from J, with 12 bases between. CDR1 LGHDT and CDR2 YNNKEL come from the germline V gene (reference sequence). DNA for the CDR3: TGTGCCAGCAGCCAAGATCCGGGTTTGGGCACTGAAGCTTTCTTT. Residues: CASSQDPGLGTEAFF.